This TCR beta chain was recorded in a study of cytomegalovirus exposure and HLA in healthy donors. V shed 6 bases, J shed 4 bases, and the junction held 6 bases outside the gene matches. Germline CDR1 and CDR2: GTSNPN and SVGIG (reference sequence). The CDR3 is made up of 13 amino acids. Findings of the study overall: Diagnosis of cytomegalovirus status made by the classifier reportedly showed high specificity and sensitivity. Later on, an analysis showed TCR association rates differing by HLA locus, with DRB1 the most and HLA-C the fewest. The study listed about 150 cytomegalovirus-associated TCR beta chains.

PCR primers comprised 60 Vbeta and 13 Jbeta primers. Authors' processing steps: Counted up in a later analysis, unique TCR beta chains came to 65 million to 100 million, with some 9.9 million shared. This table comes from immunoSEQ multiplex PCR, and its TCRdb copy is limited to in-frame clones, with some not included. For V, J and clone size, that table is used; D and trimming come from the DNA. The sample lists about 220,000 clones; 76% were seen once. Worth noting for this clone: Its cognate antigen is unknown.

Sequences were obtained from PBMCs. This clonotype was obtained from a young man in good health and CMV-seronegative. This chain connects TRBV30 to TRBJ1-5; 7 bases match TRBD1. CDR3 nucleotides: TGTGCCTGTGGGACAGAAGGAAATCAGCCCCAGCATTTT. The encoded protein is CACGTEGNQPQHF.